One sample yielded the 8 T cell receptor beta chains listed below, sequenced in a study of metastatic and nonmetastatic thyroid tumors (dated by TCRdb to about 2020). The library came from PCR. This sample was sequenced with an Illumina HiSeq 4000. TCRdb trimmed the raw reads at Q25, called clones with MiXCR and kept productive beta chains. For this sample the table gives under 25,000 clones, of which 10% to 15% were detected only once. The ten top clones hold approximately 17% of the sample. No patient had received any treatment before thyroid surgery. Source material: blood. The receptors were gathered from a female donor with papillary thyroid cancer or a benign thyroid nodule (not recorded which). Some clones in this sample may be carry-over from other donors' samples.

In this sample, this clone turned up many times. CDR3 nucleotide sequence: TGTGCCAGCAGCCCAGGAGAGACCCAGTACTTC. Amino acid sequence: CASSPGETQYF. The chain employs TRBV11-2 and TRBJ2-5, with unresolved D. CDR3 length equals 11 residues. V lost 5 bases, J lost 4 bases, and 5 bases lay in between. Germline values: CDR1 SGHAT, CDR2 FQNNGV. Looking up the rest from reference TRBV11-2 and TRBJ2-5 gives the full variable domain: EAGVAQSPRYKIIEKRQSVAFWCNPISGHATLYWYQQILGQGPKLLIQFQNNGVVDDSQLPKDRFSAERLKGVDSTLKIQPAKLEDSAVYLCASSPGETQYFGPGTRLLVL.

This clone was observed at least ten times. This chain uses TRBV18 with TRBJ1-1; no definite D call. This CDR3 contains 13 residues. Germline V gives CDR1 KGHSH, CDR2 LQKENI. Trimming stripped 2 bases from V and 0 bases from J, with 4 bases between. The CDR3 sequence is CASSPAVNTEAFF. The CDR3 DNA is TGTGCCAGCTCACCAGCAGTGAACACTGAAGCTTTCTTT.

This clone has at least ten counts. The J gene is TRBJ1-1, the V gene TRBV3-1; no definite D call. Per germline, CDR1 LGHDT and CDR2 YNNKEL (reference sequence). The V gene lost 4 bases and the J gene lost 10 bases, with 16 bases spanning the gap. The CDR3 contains 13 residues. CDR3 sequence (DNA): TGTGCCAGCAGCCCGCACGTCCTTGGAGTAGCTTTCTTT. Protein: CASSPHVLGVAFF.

This clone was seen repeatedly, ten times or more. Possible read error: a much larger clone is one base away. This chain uses TRBV13 with TRBJ2-7, with 8 bases aligning to TRBD2. The germline V gene encodes CDR1 PRHDT and CDR2 FYEKMQ (reference sequence). After removal of 5 bases from V and 6 bases from J, the junction contained 12 bases not matched to a gene. There are 15 residues in the CDR3. This chain's CDR3 is CASSTGLAGTCEQYF. DNA of the CDR3: TGTGCCAGCAGCACCGGTCTAGCGGGCACCTGCGAGCAGTACTTC.

This clone was seen a few times. This chain uses TRBV6-1 with TRBJ2-2; unclear D gene. This CDR3 has 15 amino acids. CDR1 MNHNS and CDR2 SASEGT come from the germline V gene. The V end was cut by 1 base, the J end by 6 bases, with 12 bases between. CDR3 region: CASSEGHRESGELFF. The DNA of the CDR3 is TGTGCCAGCAGTGAAGGACATAGGGAATCCGGGGAGCTGTTTTTT.

This clone was counted ten times or more. This sequence joins TRBV7-8 and TRBJ2-7, with 8 positions matching TRBD2. The germline CDR1 and CDR2 sequences are SGHVS and FQNEAQ. The CDR3 is 16 amino acids. The junction had 8 bases not matched to a gene; V was cut back by 0 bases and J by 4 bases. The CDR3 protein is CASSLAAGEPIYEQYF. The CDR3 nucleotides read TGTGCCAGCAGCTTAGCAGCGGGAGAGCCGATTTACGAGCAGTACTTC. Filled out from reference TRBV7-8 and TRBJ2-7, the complete variable domain reads GAGVSQSPRYKVAKRGQDVALRCDPISGHVSLFWYQQALGQGPEFLTYFQNEAQLDKSGLPSDRFFAERPEGSVSTLKIQRTQQEDSAVYLCASSLAAGEPIYEQYFGPGTRLTVT.

Worth noting for this clone: The germline gene is not matched at one end of the junction; a read error may be the cause. This rearrangement joins TRBV6-2 or TRBV6-3 to TRBJ2-1; 11 nucleotides align to TRBD2. This CDR3 has 15 residues. The germline V gene has CDR1 MNHEY and CDR2 SVGEGT. CDR3 nucleotide sequence: TGCGCCAGCAGACTAGCGGGAAAGATCGTCAATGAGCAGTTCTTC. Residues: CASRLAGKIVNEQFF.

This clone was seen ten or more times. V gene TRBV7-9 combines with J gene TRBJ2-5; 9 bases are a match to TRBD2. Germline V gene lookup returns CDR1 SEHNR and CDR2 FQNEAQ (reference sequence). Trimming at V came to 3 bases and at J to 5 bases, leaving 4 bases not matched to a gene. The CDR3 covers 14 residues. CDR3 loop: CASSFGLAFETQYF. CDR3 in DNA: TGTGCCAGCAGCTTTGGACTAGCGTTTGAGACCCAGTACTTC. The full variable domain, rest sourced from reference TRBV7-9 and TRBJ2-5, is DTGVSQNPRHKITKRGQNVTFRCDPISEHNRLYWYRQTLGQGPEFLTYFQNEAQLEKSRLLSDRFSAERPKGSFSTLEIQRTEQGDSAMYLCASSFGLAFETQYFGPGTRLLVL.